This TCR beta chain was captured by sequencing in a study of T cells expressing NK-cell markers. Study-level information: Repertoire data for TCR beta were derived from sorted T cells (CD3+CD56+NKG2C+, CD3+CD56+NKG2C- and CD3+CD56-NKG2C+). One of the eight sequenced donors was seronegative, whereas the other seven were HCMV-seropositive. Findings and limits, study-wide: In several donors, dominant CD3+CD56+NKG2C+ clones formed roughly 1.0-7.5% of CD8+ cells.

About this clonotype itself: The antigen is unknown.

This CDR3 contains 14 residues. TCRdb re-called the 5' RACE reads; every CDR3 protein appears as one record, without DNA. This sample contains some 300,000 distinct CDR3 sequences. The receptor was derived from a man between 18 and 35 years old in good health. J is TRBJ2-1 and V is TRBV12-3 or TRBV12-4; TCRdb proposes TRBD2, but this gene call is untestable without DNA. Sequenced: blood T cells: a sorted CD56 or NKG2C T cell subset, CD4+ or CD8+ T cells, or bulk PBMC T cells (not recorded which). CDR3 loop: CASYASGGGNEQFF.